The source of this T cell receptor (beta chain) is a study of blood T cells in healthy people across ages. Then a second PCR, running roughly 7 to 11 cycles, was carried out with a sample-barcoded 5' primer and a J-beta primer mix. TCRdb reprocessed the 5' RACE reads via MiXCR and lists one record per CDR3 protein. This table has about 800,000 distinct CDR3 sequences, more than 20% appearing once. Investigators took around 10 milliliters of peripheral blood from every donor. This clonotype was observed a few times. The germline CDR1 and CDR2 sequences are KGHSH and LQKENI. This CDR3 comprises 18 residues. These data were also filed under a second study, of T cells of mothers and their children. In that study: In unrelated and related pairs, TCR recombination output is shaped in a similar way by thymic selection.

V gene TRBV18 combines with J gene TRBJ2-1; 11 nucleotides match TRBD2. The J call is doubtful: the DNA matches TRBJ2-5 better. The receptor's source is a boy younger than 18 in good health. Sample: blood. The CDR3: CASSPLSLAGGSSKTQYF. The DNA of the CDR3 is TGTGCCAGCTCACCACTTAGCCTAGCGGGGGGTTCATCAAAGACCCAGTACTTC.